This TCR beta chain originates from a study of blood T cells in healthy people across ages. Primers used in a second PCR of about 7 to 12 cycles were a sample-barcoded 5' primer and a J-beta primer mix. TCRdb redid the calling of the 5' RACE reads with MiXCR, one entry per CDR3 protein. The sample has 270,000 or so distinct CDR3 sequences; 27% are singletons. V trimming: 2 bases; J trimming: 3 bases; junction bases outside the gene matches: 15. The germline V gene encodes CDR1 SNHLY and CDR2 FYNNEI. CDR3 length equals 19 residues. The clonotype was recovered from a woman between 70 and 85 years old in good health. What was sequenced was blood. The chain combines TRBV2 with TRBJ2-7; 11 nucleotides match TRBD2. For the CDR3, the DNA is TGTGCCAGCAGTGAAAATTGGGGGGGAGTGACTAGCGGGATCTACGAGCAGTACTTC. Its translation: CASSENWGGVTSGIYEQYF.